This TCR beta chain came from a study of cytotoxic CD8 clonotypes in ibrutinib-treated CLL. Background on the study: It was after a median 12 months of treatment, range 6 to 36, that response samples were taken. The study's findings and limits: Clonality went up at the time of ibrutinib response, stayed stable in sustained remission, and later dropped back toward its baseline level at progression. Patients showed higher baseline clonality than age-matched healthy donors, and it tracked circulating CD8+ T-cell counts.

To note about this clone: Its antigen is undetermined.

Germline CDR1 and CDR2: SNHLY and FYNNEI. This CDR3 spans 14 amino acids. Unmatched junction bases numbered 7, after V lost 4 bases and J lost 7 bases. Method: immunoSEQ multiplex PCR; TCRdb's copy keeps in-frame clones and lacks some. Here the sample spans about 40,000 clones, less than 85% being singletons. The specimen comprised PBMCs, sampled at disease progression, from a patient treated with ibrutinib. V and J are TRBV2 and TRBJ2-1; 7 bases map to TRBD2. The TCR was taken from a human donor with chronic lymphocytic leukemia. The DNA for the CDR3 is TGTGCCAGCAGTGTGGAAGCGGGGAATAATGAGCAGTTCTTC. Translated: CASSVEAGNNEQFF.